The TCR beta chain under discussion was sequenced for a study of T-cell memory formation after mild COVID-19. Losses at the gene ends were 5 bases for V and 0 bases for J; bases not matched to a gene: 6. CDR3 size: 16 residues. The germline V gene encodes CDR1 SGHTA and CDR2 FQGNSA. TCRdb passed the 5' RACE reads through MiXCR, listing each CDR3 protein once. The table shows about 290,000 distinct CDR3 sequences, with 15% occurring only once. The source is a man between 18 and 35 years old who had mild COVID-19 (a few samples of this study predate the infection). Cell type and time point are not known. Sequenced: PBMCs or a T cell subset sorted from them (not recorded which). The rearrangement joins TRBV7-2 to TRBJ2-1; TRBD2 aligns across 8 bases. CDR3 nucleotide sequence: TGTGCCAGCAGCCCGGGGGGGGGTTACTCCTACAATGAGCAGTTCTTC. Protein: CASSPGGGYSYNEQFF.